These 18 T cell receptor beta chains originate from one sample sequenced in a study of blood T cell repertoires in COVID-19. Assay: immunoSEQ multiplex PCR; the TCRdb copy retains only in-frame clones and omits some. This sample has 100,000 to 150,000 clones; about 88% occur once, and the top ten carry approximately 1%. Sequenced material: peripheral blood. Receptors were obtained from a woman aged 80 or over with acute or convalescent COVID-19.

This rearrangement joins TRBV5-4 to TRBJ1-2; 8 nucleotides agree with TRBD1. Germline V gives CDR1 SGHNT, CDR2 YYREEE (reference sequence). V trimming: 4 bases; J trimming: 4 bases; junction bases outside the gene matches: 9. This CDR3 spans 15 amino acids. The chain's CDR3 is CASSVPGGAGYGYTF. In DNA form, the CDR3 reads TGTGCCAGCAGCGTCCCAGGGGGCGCGGGCTATGGCTACACCTTC.

V usage is TRBV7-9 and J usage is TRBJ1-2; 7 bases fit TRBD1. The germline gives CDR1 SEHNR, CDR2 FQNEAQ (reference sequence). This CDR3 comprises 14 residues. V shed 1 base, J shed 1 base, and the junction held 0 bases outside the gene matches. The CDR3 sequence: CASSLDRGNYGYTF. The CDR3 coding sequence is TGTGCCAGCAGCTTAGACAGGGGTAACTATGGCTACACCTTC.

The sample holds a few counts of this clone. The CDR3 DNA sequence: TGTGCCAGCAGTTTCAGGGGGCTCGAGCAGTACTTC. This sequence encodes CASSFRGLEQYF. The gene calls are TRBV6-5 and TRBJ2-7, with 8 bases aligning to TRBD1. The CDR3 length is 12 residues. Per the germline V gene, CDR1 is MNHEY and CDR2 is SVGAGI. Germline trimming cut 4 bases from V and 6 bases from J; bases unmatched to any gene: 2.

This chain links TRBV5-1 with TRBJ2-1, with no clear D. This CDR3 has 12 amino acids. The germline V gene has CDR1 SGHRS and CDR2 YFSETQ. With 4 bases removed from V and 10 bases from J, the gap between germline ends came to 12 bases. The CDR3 region is CASSLANREQFF. Written as DNA, the CDR3 is TGCGCCAGCAGCCTGGCTAATCGGGAGCAGTTCTTC.

J is TRBJ1-3 and V is TRBV4-2, with D tentatively TRBD1 (6 bases). V was pared by 1 base and J by 0 bases, with 13 bases between. CDR3 length: 17 amino acids. Germline loops: CDR1 LGHNA, CDR2 YNFKEQ. CDR3 residues: CASSQAYRASSGNTIYF. CDR3 DNA: TGTGCCAGCAGCCAAGCATACAGGGCCAGCTCTGGAAACACCATATATTTT.

The rearrangement joins TRBV6-5 to TRBJ2-7; 9 nucleotides agree with TRBD1. The CDR3 totals 15 residues. CDR1 is MNHEY, CDR2 SVGAGI, per germline. The V and J ends lost 1 base and 3 bases, in that order; junction bases with no gene match: 4. CDR3 sequence: CASSYWSTGGYEQYF. The CDR3 DNA is TGTGCCAGCAGTTACTGGTCGACAGGGGGCTACGAGCAGTACTTC.

This chain uses TRBV6-6 with TRBJ1-6; 7 bases map to TRBD1. Germline trimming cut 3 bases from V and 4 bases from J; bases unmatched to any gene: 6. The germline V gene has CDR1 MNHNY and CDR2 SVGAGI (reference sequence). This CDR3 spans 16 amino acids. This CDR3 is CASSYPGTEYNSPLHF. The CDR3 DNA is TGTGCCAGCAGTTATCCCGGGACAGAATATAATTCACCCCTCCACTTT.

V is TRBV10-3 and J is TRBJ1-4; TRBD1 aligns across 7 bases. Losses at the gene ends were 2 bases for V and 4 bases for J; bases not matched to a gene: 7. The V gene's germline CDR1 is ENHRY and CDR2 SYGVKD. CDR3 length equals 16 residues. This CDR3 is CAISEGPGQSNEKLFF. The CDR3 DNA sequence: TGTGCCATCAGTGAGGGACCGGGACAGAGTAATGAAAAACTGTTTTTT.

The V and J genes are TRBV6-6 and TRBJ1-6, with 8 bases matching TRBD1. V shed 2 bases, J shed 10 bases, and the junction held 7 bases outside the gene matches. The germline V gene encodes CDR1 MNHNY and CDR2 SVGAGI (reference sequence). This CDR3 comprises 15 residues. The CDR3 sequence: CASSYAGTGGSPLHF. CDR3 in DNA: TGTGCCAGCAGTTACGCTGGGACAGGAGGCTCACCCCTCCACTTT.

The genes are TRBV2 and TRBJ2-7; TRBD2 might be the D (7 bases). Germline CDR1 and CDR2: SNHLY and FYNNEI. The CDR3 is 12 residues long. Trimming shortened V by 4 bases and J by 11 bases, and 15 bases separated the two germline ends. The CDR3 nucleotides read TGTGCCAGCAGTGTTGCGGGGGCCGGGGAGTACTTC. It translates to CASSVAGAGEYF.

This clone has only one observation. This chain uses TRBV4-1 with TRBJ1-6; 8 bases align to TRBD1. This CDR3 is built from 15 residues. Trimming cost V 0 bases and J 8 bases; bases outside gene matches: 3. The germline CDR1 and CDR2 sequences are MGHRA and YSYEKL. In nucleotides, the CDR3 is TGCGCCAGCAGCCAAGAGACCAGGGGGCATTCACCCCTCCACTTT. Protein sequence: CASSQETRGHSPLHF.

The chain combines TRBV7-9 with TRBJ1-2; the D is unclear. Germline lookup yields CDR1 SEHNR and CDR2 FQNEAQ (reference sequence). V was clipped by 8 bases and J by 5 bases, with 18 bases between them. The CDR3 runs to 14 residues. CDR3 amino acids: CASGSGVAGYGYTF. DNA of the CDR3: TGTGCCAGCGGTAGCGGGGTTGCTGGGTATGGCTACACCTTC. Variable domain in full (rest from reference TRBV7-9 and TRBJ1-2): DTGVSQNPRHKITKRGQNVTFRCDPISEHNRLYWYRQTLGQGPEFLTYFQNEAQLEKSRLLSDRFSAERPKGSFSTLEIQRTEQGDSAMYLCASGSGVAGYGYTFGSGTRLTVV.

This clone was found once. This chain joins TRBV3-1 (or the pseudogene TRBV3-2) and TRBJ1-3, with D possibly being TRBD1 (5 bases). The CDR3 runs 17 residues. The germline V gene encodes CDR1 LGHDT and CDR2 YNNKEL (reference sequence). V shed 0 bases and J shed 3 bases, with 15 bases lying between them. The CDR3, as DNA: TGTGCCAGCAGCCAAGAAGGTTCCAGGGTGGTTGGAAACACCATATATTTT. Encoded protein: CASSQEGSRVVGNTIYF.

This clone was seen only a few times. This chain links TRBV5-1 with TRBJ2-7, with 9 nucleotides matching TRBD1. The CDR3 loop spans 15 amino acids. CDR1 and CDR2 from the germline V gene are SGHRS and YFSETQ. J was trimmed by 6 bases and V by 0 bases; bases with no gene match: 7. CDR3 nucleotide sequence: TGCGCCAGCAGCTTGGGTGGGACAGGGAGGCGCGAGCAGTACTTC. Translating it yields CASSLGGTGRREQYF.

The chain uses TRBV4-3 and TRBJ2-1, with D perhaps matching TRBD1 (5 bases). With 0 bases removed from V and 12 bases from J, the gap between germline ends came to 12 bases. Germline loops: CDR1 LGHNA, CDR2 YSLEER. The CDR3 consists of 13 residues. The CDR3: CASSQERGAWQFF. CDR3 bases: TGCGCCAGCAGCCAAGAAAGGGGCGCGTGGCAGTTCTTC.

The chain is built from TRBV10-3 and TRBJ2-2, with 9 bases that match TRBD1. V lost 11 bases and J lost 4; bases outside the gene matches: 8. Germline CDR1 is ENHRY and CDR2 is SYGVKD. CDR3 size: 14 residues. DNA of the CDR3: TGTGCCGCCACCGGGACAGGGTTCACCGGGGAGCTGTTTTTT. Translating gives CAATGTGFTGELFF.

The J gene is TRBJ1-1, the V gene TRBV19; 7 nucleotides agree with TRBD1. V was clipped by 2 bases and J by 5 bases; unmatched bases: 5. Per germline, CDR1 LNHDA and CDR2 SQIVND (reference sequence). The CDR3 extends over 14 amino acids. The CDR3 nucleotides read TGTGCCAGTAGTATATTCCAGGGGGTGACTGAAGCTTTCTTT. Translating gives CASSIFQGVTEAFF.

This chain connects TRBV5-1 to TRBJ2-2; 13 bases line up with TRBD2. Per the germline V gene, CDR1 is SGHRS and CDR2 is YFSETQ. V lost 5 bases and J lost 4; bases outside the gene matches: 2. The CDR3 covers 15 residues. CDR3 sequence: CASRLAGGRTGELFF. The CDR3 region has the DNA TGCGCCAGCAGACTAGCGGGAGGGCGCACCGGGGAGCTGTTTTTT.